Presented here are 25 T cell receptor beta chains from one specimen sequenced in a study of human T cells and chemical hapten exposure. Time point given: patch test 1, 2 weeks after DPC sensitization. The treatment here: therapeutic diphenylcyclopropenone sensitization with weekly scalp DPC. TCRdb re-called the RACE reads with MiXCR, one entry per CDR3 protein. Of 75,000 to 95,000 distinct CDR3 sequences in the sample, around 11% are singletons; the top ten hold around 3.2%. Sequencing was performed on whole blood, taken in connection with sensitization to the hapten diphenylcyclopropenone (DPC). The receptors here all came from a woman aged 60-75 years with alopecia areata. Some clones in this sample may be carry-over from other donors' samples.

This chain joins TRBV9 and TRBJ2-1, with 13 bases matching TRBD2. The CDR3 extends over 17 amino acids. V lost 4 bases and J lost 4; bases outside the gene matches: 8. Germline values: CDR1 SGDLS, CDR2 YYNGEE. CDR3 loop: CASSFRTSGGSYNEQFF. The CDR3 DNA is TGTGCCAGCAGCTTCCGGACTAGCGGGGGATCTTACAATGAGCAGTTCTTC.

The sample holds a few counts of this clonotype. The chain uses TRBV6-1 and TRBJ1-1; D is uncertain. CDR3 length: 15 residues. Germline V gene lookup returns CDR1 MNHNS and CDR2 SASEGT. V shed 2 bases and J shed 0 bases, with 10 bases lying between them. DNA of the CDR3: TGTGCCAGCAGTGAACGGTGGGTCGTGAACACTGAAGCTTTCTTT. Translation gives CASSERWVVNTEAFF.

This clonotype was observed many times. This chain connects TRBV11-2 to TRBJ1-2; D ambiguous. This CDR3 is built from 14 residues. CDR1 is SGHAT and CDR2 is FQNNGV in the germline V gene. Trimming removed 3 bases at V and 6 bases at J, with 14 bases between. The DNA of the CDR3 is TGTGCCAGCAGCTTGTTATTAGGGCCGGATGGCTACACCTTC. Its protein product is CASSLLLGPDGYTF.

This clonotype was seen at least ten times. This rearrangement joins TRBV2 to TRBJ2-7; D may be TRBD1 (6 bases). The V gene lost 4 bases and the J gene lost 2 bases, with 15 bases spanning the gap. Germline lookup yields CDR1 SNHLY and CDR2 FYNNEI. The CDR3 loop spans 15 amino acids. The CDR3 DNA reads TGTGCCAGCAGTGCCCAGACAGGTGCCGCCTACGAGCAGTACTTC. Its protein is CASSAQTGAAYEQYF.

There are many counts of this clonotype. The gene calls are TRBV20-1 and TRBJ1-2; D is undetermined. The germline V gene encodes CDR1 DFQATT and CDR2 SNEGSKA (reference sequence). V shed 1 base and J shed 3 bases, with 6 bases lying between them. This CDR3 region has 12 residues. The CDR3 loop reads CSARGQYYGYTF. CDR3 in DNA: TGCAGTGCTAGAGGCCAGTACTATGGCTACACCTTC.

This clonotype was seen many times. The chain combines TRBV7-9 with TRBJ1-1; TRBD1 might be the D (5 bases). With 4 bases removed from V and 2 bases from J, the gap between germline ends came to 11 bases. This CDR3 spans 14 amino acids. CDR1 SEHNR and CDR2 FQNEAQ come from the germline V gene (reference sequence). CDR3 sequence reads: CASSSDMLNTEAFF. For the CDR3, the DNA is TGTGCCAGCAGCTCGGACATGCTAAACACTGAAGCTTTCTTT.

The gene calls are TRBV20-1 and TRBJ2-3, with D tentatively TRBD2 (6 bases). V gave up 0 bases and J gave up 6 bases, with 16 bases separating them. The CDR3 is made up of 15 amino acids. CDR1 DFQATT and CDR2 SNEGSKA come from the germline V gene (reference sequence). CDR3 residues: CSARDSAGASDTQYF. CDR3 coding DNA: TGCAGTGCTAGAGATTCAGCGGGCGCGTCGGATACGCAGTATTTT.

This clonotype was counted many times. J is TRBJ2-7 and V is TRBV27, with a tentative D call TRBD2 (6 bases). With 5 bases removed from V and 0 bases from J, the gap between germline ends came to 17 bases. The CDR3 is 16 residues long. The germline V gene encodes CDR1 MNHEY and CDR2 SMNVEV (reference sequence). The CDR3 bases are TGTGCCAGCAGTATTCACCCGGGACTGAGCTCCTACGAGCAGTACTTC. As protein: CASSIHPGLSSYEQYF.

CDR3 coding DNA: TGCAGCGTTTTAGGAGGAGGGTACCAAGAGACCCAGTACTTC. Its protein is CSVLGGGYQETQYF. This sequence joins TRBV29-1 and TRBJ2-5; D is perhaps TRBD2 (6 bases). The CDR3 consists of 14 residues. V lost 5 bases and J lost 0, with 13 bases in between. The germline V gene has CDR1 SQVTM and CDR2 ANQGSEA.

At least ten counts were recorded for this clonotype. The rearrangement joins TRBV29-1 to TRBJ1-5; TRBD1 matches at 7 bases. With V trimmed by 6 bases and J by 5 bases, 7 bases remained unmatched. The CDR3 runs to 13 residues. The germline V gene encodes CDR1 SQVTM and CDR2 ANQGSEA. DNA of the CDR3: TGCAGCGTGAAGGGACAGAGGGATCAGCCCCAGCATTTT. Protein product: CSVKGQRDQPQHF.

V and J are TRBV5-1 and TRBJ2-7, with 10 bases that match TRBD2. Looked up from germline, CDR1 is SGHRS and CDR2 is YFSETQ. The CDR3 runs to 16 residues. The J segment lost 3 bases and the V segment lost 4 bases, leaving 10 bases of the junction unmatched. CDR3 coding DNA: TGCGCCAGCAGCAGGAGTACTAGCGGGGTTCTCTACGAGCAGTACTTC. Translated, it gives CASSRSTSGVLYEQYF. The variable domain in full, completed from reference TRBV5-1 and TRBJ2-7, reads KAGVTQTPRYLIKTRGQQVTLSCSPISGHRSVSWYQQTPGQGLQFLFEYFSETQRNKGNFPGRFSGRQFSNSRSEMNVSTLELGDSALYLCASSRSTSGVLYEQYFGPGTRLTVT.

V gene TRBV11-3 combines with J gene TRBJ2-1; 7 positions agree with TRBD1. Germline CDR1 reads SGHNT; CDR2 reads YENEEA. Trimming at V came to 1 base and at J to 9 bases, leaving 6 bases not matched to a gene. There are 14 residues in the CDR3. The CDR3 protein is CASSLGQGQREQFF. The CDR3 nucleotides are TGTGCCAGCAGCTTAGGACAGGGCCAGCGTGAGCAGTTCTTC.

This clonotype was seen a handful of times. The chain links TRBV5-1 to TRBJ2-7, with 8 bases fitting TRBD1. This CDR3 has 14 amino acids. Looked up from germline, CDR1 is SGHRS and CDR2 is YFSETQ. V shed 0 bases, J shed 7 bases, and the junction held 6 bases outside the gene matches. The CDR3, as DNA: TGCGCCAGCAGCTTGGGATCCTGGGACAGGGAGCAGTACTTC. This gives the protein CASSLGSWDREQYF.

J is TRBJ2-7 and V is TRBV3-1; D remains ambiguous. From germline, CDR1 is LGHDT and CDR2 YNNKEL (reference sequence). The CDR3 is made up of 14 amino acids. V was trimmed by 4 bases and J by 3 bases, leaving 13 bases between them. CDR3 DNA: TGTGCCAGCAGCCTGAGACCCATGAGCTACGAGCAGTACTTC. Encoded protein: CASSLRPMSYEQYF.

The J gene is TRBJ1-5, the V gene TRBV18; 8 bases line up with TRBD1. This CDR3 has 17 amino acids. V dropped 4 bases and J dropped 3; count of bases not matched to a gene: 11. CDR1 is KGHSH and CDR2 is LQKENI in the germline V gene. CDR3 DNA: TGTGCCAGCTCACAATCGGCAGGGGGCTTTACCAATCAGCCCCAGCATTTT. As protein: CASSQSAGGFTNQPQHF.

The chain has TRBV6-5 and TRBJ2-7; TRBD1 is a possible D gene (6 bases). The V gene's germline CDR1 is MNHEY and CDR2 SVGAGI. The V and J ends lost 5 bases and 4 bases respectively, with 15 bases between them. The CDR3 extends over 14 amino acids. CDR3 sequence (DNA): TGTGCCAGCAGTCCCAGCAGGGGTGTGTACGAGCAGTACTTC. Its translation is CASSPSRGVYEQYF.

This clonotype has only a few counts. J is TRBJ2-5 and V is TRBV29-1; D not resolved. This CDR3 comprises 12 residues. CDR1 is SQVTM, CDR2 ANQGSEA, per germline. The V end lost 4 bases, the J end lost 2 bases, and 8 bases lay between the germline ends. This chain's CDR3 is CSVVGMQETQYF. In nucleotides, the CDR3 is TGCAGCGTTGTAGGCATGCAAGAGACCCAGTACTTC.

This clonotype came up many times. In DNA, the CDR3 is TGTGCCAGCAGCTTAGCAACTACAGGGGGAGGAGGCGGCTACACCTTC. Translating it yields CASSLATTGGGGGYTF. This chain uses TRBV11-2 with TRBJ1-2; TRBD1 matches 8 bases. The CDR3 has 16 residues. Trimming removed 1 base from V and 8 bases from J; junction bases left unmatched: 12. The germline V gene has CDR1 SGHAT and CDR2 FQNNGV.

The chain is built from TRBV10-1 and TRBJ2-1; 7 nucleotides agree with TRBD2. In germline, CDR1 is WNHNN, CDR2 SYGVQD (reference sequence). This CDR3 has 15 residues. Unmatched junction bases numbered 3, after V lost 0 bases and J lost 4 bases. The DNA of the CDR3 is TGCGCCAGCAGTGAGTCCGGGACTACTTACAATGAGCAGTTCTTC. This translates into CASSESGTTYNEQFF.

This clonotype was seen only a few times. The chain joins TRBV29-1 to TRBJ2-2, with D possibly matching TRBD1 (6 bases). V was pared by 5 bases and J by 6 bases, with 13 bases between. This CDR3 spans 13 amino acids. The germline V gene has CDR1 SQVTM and CDR2 ANQGSEA. The CDR3 spells CSVSDYRAGELFF. In DNA, the CDR3 is TGCAGCGTTTCAGACTACAGGGCCGGGGAGCTGTTTTTT.

This clonotype was seen repeatedly, ten times or more. The V gene is TRBV27, the J gene TRBJ1-1, with TRBD1 as a possible D gene (5 bases). The ends were cut back, 5 bases at V and 5 bases at J, with 15 bases in the middle. Germline loops: CDR1 MNHEY, CDR2 SMNVEV (reference sequence). The length of the CDR3 is 14 residues. The CDR3 sequence is CASSLRSRGTEAFF. In nucleotides, the CDR3 is TGTGCCAGCAGTCTACGGTCCCGGGGGACTGAAGCTTTCTTT.

This clonotype was detected only a few times. The J gene is TRBJ2-7, the V gene TRBV9; tentative D call: TRBD2 (5 bases). V was clipped by 0 bases and J by 2 bases, with 9 bases between them. Germline CDR1 and CDR2: SGDLS and YYNGEE. The CDR3 spans 14 residues. The CDR3 DNA sequence: TGTGCCAGCAGCGTAGGAGGGCTTACCTACGAGCAGTACTTC. Its translation is CASSVGGLTYEQYF.

This clonotype was counted only a few times. The CDR3 DNA is TGTGCCAGCAGCCAAGTAGTCCGGGGGACTAATGAAAAACTGTTTTTT. It is translated as CASSQVVRGTNEKLFF. V is TRBV4-2 and J is TRBJ1-4; D possibly corresponds to TRBD1 (5 bases). This CDR3 contains 16 residues. Looked up from germline, CDR1 is LGHNA and CDR2 is YNFKEQ. Between the trimmed V and J ends, which lost 1 base and 2 bases, there was a span of 11 bases.

This clonotype was seen a handful of times. The chain carries TRBV27 and TRBJ2-1; D uncertain. The CDR3 covers 15 residues. Between the trimmed V and J ends, which lost 3 bases and 0 bases, there was a span of 9 bases. The V gene's germline CDR1 is MNHEY and CDR2 SMNVEV (reference sequence). CDR3 nucleotide sequence: TGTGCCAGCAGTTTGACAACGAGCTCCTACAATGAGCAGTTCTTC. Residues: CASSLTTSSYNEQFF.

The DNA of the CDR3 is TGTGCCAGCAGTTTCAAGGCTAGCGGGGGAGAGACCCAGTACTTC. Translated, it gives CASSFKASGGETQYF. The rearrangement joins TRBV12-3 or TRBV12-4 to TRBJ2-5, with TRBD2 matching over 10 bases. The CDR3 spans 15 residues. V shed 3 bases, J shed 4 bases, and the junction held 5 bases outside the gene matches.